A single count supports the clone carrying this T cell receptor beta chain. The antigen is unknown. The data are from a study of cytomegalovirus exposure and HLA in healthy donors. Overall study results and limits: Previously analyzed data showed that most TCR beta V segments were productive at a frequency of about 87% or about 30%. Some public TCRs appeared in many individuals, while most sequences were rare. Of the V segments, some could not be distinguished, including TRBV6-2 and TRBV6-3, and were excluded.

PCR employed 60 Vbeta and 13 Jbeta primers. Clones were sequenced by immunoSEQ multiplex PCR, and TCRdb holds only the in-frame ones, with some missing. The table records 170,000 or so clones, approximately 84% of them present only once. CDR3 length equals 14 residues. The germline CDR1 and CDR2 sequences are MNHNS and SASEGT. V was clipped by 3 bases and J by 0 bases, with 8 bases between them. The chain combines TRBV6-1 with TRBJ1-2, with D uncertain. The sample consisted of PBMCs. This sequence was found in a girl aged 10-17 years in good health and CMV-seropositive. The CDR3 DNA reads as TGTGCCAGCAGTGACACACCTTCTAACTATGGCTACACCTTC. Translating gives CASSDTPSNYGYTF.